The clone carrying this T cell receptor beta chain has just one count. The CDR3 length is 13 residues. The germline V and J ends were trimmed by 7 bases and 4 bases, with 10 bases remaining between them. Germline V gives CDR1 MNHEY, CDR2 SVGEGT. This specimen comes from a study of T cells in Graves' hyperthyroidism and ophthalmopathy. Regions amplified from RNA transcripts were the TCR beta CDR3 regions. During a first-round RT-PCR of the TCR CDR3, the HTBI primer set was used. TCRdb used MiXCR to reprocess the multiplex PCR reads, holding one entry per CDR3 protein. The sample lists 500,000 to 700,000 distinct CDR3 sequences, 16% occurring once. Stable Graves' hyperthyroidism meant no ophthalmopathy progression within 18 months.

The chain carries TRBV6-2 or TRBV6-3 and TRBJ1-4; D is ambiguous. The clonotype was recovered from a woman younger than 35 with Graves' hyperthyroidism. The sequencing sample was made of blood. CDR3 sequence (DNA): TGTGCCAGCAAGGGCAGAAATAATGAAAAACTGTTTTTT. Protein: CASKGRNNEKLFF.